What follows is one T cell receptor beta chain and its context. The CDR3 is 14 amino acids. From germline, CDR1 is SGHRS and CDR2 YFSETQ. The trim removed 4 bases at V and 2 bases at J, leaving 6 bases unmatched. TCRdb re-called the 5' RACE reads through MiXCR, storing one row per CDR3 protein. The table has more than 50,000 distinct CDR3 sequences, approximately 12% seen once. This record comes from a study of early T cells in non-severe SARS-CoV-2 infection. This chain links TRBV5-1 with TRBJ2-7; 7 bases agree with TRBD1. The sample was whole blood. The clonotype originates from an adult who was a healthcare worker with PCR-confirmed SARS-CoV-2 infection or an uninfected control (not recorded which). The CDR3 loop is CASSLGTDPYEQYF. In DNA, the CDR3 is TGCGCCAGCAGCCTAGGGACAGATCCCTACGAGCAGTACTTC.